The 18 T cell receptor beta chains presented below share a single source sample, sequenced in a study of blood T cell repertoires in COVID-19. Measured with immunoSEQ multiplex PCR; TCRdb has only the in-frame clones, and not every one. The sample has 250,000 or so clones, over 80% seen once. Sequencing input: PBMCs or T cells enriched from blood (not recorded which). The receptor source for this set is a man aged 45-60 years who had been exposed to COVID-19.

This chain uses TRBV19 with TRBJ2-2; D is uncertain. This CDR3 spans 14 amino acids. Trimming stripped 0 bases from V and 4 bases from J, with 6 bases between. Germline CDR1 reads LNHDA; CDR2 reads SQIVND (reference sequence). The CDR3 nucleotides are TGTGCCAGTAGTATAGACCGGAGCACCGGGGAGCTGTTTTTT. This encodes CASSIDRSTGELFF.

The chain uses TRBV24-1 and TRBJ1-5, with 7 bases lining up with TRBD1. Germline trimming cut 5 bases from V and 2 bases from J; bases unmatched to any gene: 11. This CDR3 has 17 amino acids. Germline CDR1 KGHDR, CDR2 SFDVKD. The chain's CDR3 is CATSALIGQDRNQPQHF. CDR3 sequence (DNA): TGTGCCACCAGTGCCCTAATTGGACAGGATCGCAATCAGCCCCAGCATTTT.

The chain uses TRBV5-1 and TRBJ2-7, with 7 bases that match TRBD1. There are 16 residues in the CDR3. Per germline, CDR1 SGHRS and CDR2 YFSETQ. Germline trimming cut 2 bases from V and 7 bases from J; bases unmatched to any gene: 15. In DNA, the CDR3 is TGCGCCAGCAGCTTAGAGGGACAGAGCAACCTACGGGAGCAGTACTTC. As protein: CASSLEGQSNLREQYF.

The V call is TRBV27, the J call TRBJ2-1; D is perhaps TRBD2 (5 bases). CDR3 length: 13 residues. The germline V gene has CDR1 MNHEY and CDR2 SMNVEV (reference sequence). V was cut by 5 bases and J by 5 bases, with 10 bases left in between. CDR3 sequence reads: CASSLTRHNEQFF. The CDR3 nucleotides read TGTGCCAGCAGTCTTACTAGGCACAATGAGCAGTTCTTC.

CDR3 residues: CASSDLTGKETQYF. The DNA of the CDR3 is TGTGCCAGTAGTGATTTAACAGGGAAAGAGACCCAGTACTTC. The rearrangement uses TRBV19 and TRBJ2-5; D may be TRBD1 (6 bases). Germline V gene data show CDR1 as LNHDA and CDR2 as SQIVND (reference sequence). The CDR3 consists of 14 residues. V lost 5 bases, J lost 3 bases, and 13 bases lay in between.

V and J are TRBV3-1 (or the pseudogene TRBV3-2) and TRBJ1-5; no clear D gene. The V gene lost 8 bases and the J gene lost 3 bases, with 14 bases spanning the gap. The CDR3 runs 14 residues. CDR1 and CDR2 (germline): LGHDT, YNNKEL (reference sequence). The CDR3 reads CASGGEEANQPQHF. As DNA, the CDR3 is TGTGCCAGCGGCGGGGAAGAGGCCAATCAGCCCCAGCATTTT.

The chain carries TRBV4-2 and TRBJ2-6; D may be TRBD2 (6 bases). CDR3 length: 15 amino acids. Trimming took 5 bases from V and 3 from J, leaving 11 bases between them. The germline V gene has CDR1 LGHNA and CDR2 YNFKEQ. The DNA for the CDR3 is TGTGCCAGCAGCACCCAGGGACTTGGGGCCAACGTCCTGACTTTC. The encoded protein is CASSTQGLGANVLTF.

This rearrangement joins TRBV12-3 or TRBV12-4 to TRBJ1-4; TRBD1 matches 7 bases. Trimming at V came to 6 bases and at J to 11 bases, leaving 6 bases not matched to a gene. The CDR3 has 12 residues. The CDR3 reads CASRTTGTKLFF. The DNA of the CDR3 is TGTGCCAGCAGAACGACAGGGACTAAACTGTTTTTT.

The chain recombines TRBV18 with TRBJ2-1, with D perhaps TRBD2 (5 bases). The V gene's germline CDR1 is KGHSH and CDR2 LQKENI. The CDR3 loop spans 15 amino acids. With 2 bases removed from V and 7 bases from J, the gap between germline ends came to 15 bases. The CDR3 loop reads CASSPGESGSNEQFF. The CDR3 DNA reads TGTGCCAGCTCACCAGGGGAGAGTGGTAGTAATGAGCAGTTCTTC. Drawing the rest from reference TRBV18 and TRBJ2-1, the complete variable domain is NAGVMQNPRHLVRRRGQEARLRCSPMKGHSHVYWYRQLPEEGLKFMVYLQKENIIDESGMPKERFSAEFPKEGPSILRIQQVVRGDSAAYFCASSPGESGSNEQFFGPGTRLTVL.

V usage is TRBV5-4 and J usage is TRBJ2-7; 8 bases align to TRBD2. The germline V gene encodes CDR1 SGHNT and CDR2 YYREEE (reference sequence). J was trimmed by 5 bases and V by 4 bases; bases with no gene match: 14. This CDR3 has 16 amino acids. The CDR3 is CASSQETGTRLNEQYF. DNA of the CDR3: TGTGCCAGCAGCCAGGAGACCGGGACTAGACTAAACGAGCAGTACTTC.

This clone was found once. The V gene is TRBV2, the J gene TRBJ2-7; 11 positions match TRBD1. The CDR3 has 14 amino acids. Germline values: CDR1 SNHLY, CDR2 FYNNEI. After removal of 5 bases from V and 6 bases from J, the junction contained 6 bases not matched to a gene. The CDR3 sequence is CASSFRTGGVEQYF. CDR3 sequence (DNA): TGTGCCAGCAGTTTCCGGACAGGGGGCGTCGAGCAGTACTTC.

V is TRBV15 and J is TRBJ1-3, with D possibly TRBD1 on 5 matching bases. Germline V gene lookup returns CDR1 LNHNV and CDR2 YYDKDF (reference sequence). Trimming left V 6 bases short and J 0 bases short, with 12 bases between. The CDR3 is 15 residues long. The CDR3 DNA is TGTGCCACCAGTAGGACAAGTCACTCTGGAAACACCATATATTTT. Protein product: CATSRTSHSGNTIYF.

This clone has just a few counts. The chain uses TRBV29-1 and TRBJ1-5; D perhaps matches TRBD1 (5 bases). V lost 5 bases to trimming and J lost 4 bases, with 9 bases between them. The length of the CDR3 is 12 residues. Germline loops: CDR1 SQVTM, CDR2 ANQGSEA. CDR3 sequence reads: CSVSQGNQPQHF. Written as DNA, the CDR3 is TGCAGCGTTTCTCAGGGAAATCAGCCCCAGCATTTT.

This chain joins TRBV5-1 and TRBJ2-2; D remains ambiguous. The CDR3 consists of 17 residues. The germline V gene has CDR1 SGHRS and CDR2 YFSETQ. V lost 0 bases to trimming and J lost 3 bases, with 15 bases between them. The CDR3 coding sequence is TGCGCCAGCAGCTTGGCCCCCATACCGGCGGACACCGGGGAGCTGTTTTTT. This translates into CASSLAPIPADTGELFF.

The chain is built from TRBV24-1 and TRBJ2-3; D call uncertain. This CDR3 contains 15 residues. The V gene's germline CDR1 is KGHDR and CDR2 SFDVKD. Trimming took off 2 bases at V and 6 bases at J, with 14 bases between the two ends. The CDR3 here is CATSDSEDPGDTQYF. DNA of the CDR3: TGTGCCACCAGTGATTCTGAAGACCCCGGGGATACGCAGTATTTT.

The sample holds a few counts of this clone. The chain recombines TRBV7-9 with TRBJ1-2; D may be TRBD1 (5 bases). Germline V gene sequence: CDR1 SEHNR, CDR2 FQNEAQ (reference sequence). The V end lost 3 bases, the J end lost 1 base, and 9 bases lay between the germline ends. CDR3 size: 14 residues. In DNA form, the CDR3 reads TGTGCCAGCAGCTTCCGACAGATTAACTATGGCTACACCTTC. It translates to CASSFRQINYGYTF.

The J gene is TRBJ1-4, the V gene TRBV10-3, with 9 nucleotides matching TRBD1. The junction had 10 bases not matched to a gene; V was cut back by 10 bases and J by 7 bases. Germline lookup yields CDR1 ENHRY and CDR2 SYGVKD. The CDR3 is made up of 14 amino acids. CDR3 amino acids: CATAPGTGSEKLFF. The DNA of the CDR3 is TGTGCCACCGCCCCTGGGACAGGGTCTGAAAAACTGTTTTTT.

The chain uses TRBV11-3 and TRBJ2-1; TRBD2 matches at 11 bases. Germline lookup yields CDR1 SGHNT and CDR2 YENEEA. V dropped 5 bases and J dropped 7; count of bases not matched to a gene: 10. The CDR3 extends over 16 amino acids. The CDR3 region is CASSRLGSGRGNEQFF. The CDR3 DNA follows: TGTGCCAGCAGCCGATTAGGTAGCGGGAGGGGAAATGAGCAGTTCTTC.